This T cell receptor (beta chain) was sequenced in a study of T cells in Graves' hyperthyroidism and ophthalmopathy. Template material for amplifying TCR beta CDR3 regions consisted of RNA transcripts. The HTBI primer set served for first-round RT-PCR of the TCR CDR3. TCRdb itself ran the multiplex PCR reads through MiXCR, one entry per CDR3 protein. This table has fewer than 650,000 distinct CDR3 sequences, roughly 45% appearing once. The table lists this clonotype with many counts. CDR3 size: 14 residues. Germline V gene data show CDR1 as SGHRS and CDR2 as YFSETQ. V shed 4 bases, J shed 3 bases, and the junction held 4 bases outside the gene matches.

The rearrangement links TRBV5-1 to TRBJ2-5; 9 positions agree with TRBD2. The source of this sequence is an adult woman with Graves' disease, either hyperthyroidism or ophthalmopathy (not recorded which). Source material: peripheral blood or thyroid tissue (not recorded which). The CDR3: CASSTIAGEETQYF. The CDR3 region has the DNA TGCGCCAGCAGCACCATAGCGGGAGAAGAGACCCAGTACTTC.